This TCR beta chain was sequenced for a study of blood T cell repertoires in COVID-19. At the level of the study: The United States, Italy and Spain supplied acute and convalescent COVID-19 samples.

Germline loops: CDR1 SNHLY, CDR2 FYNNEI. The CDR3 runs to 16 residues. Trimming removed 6 bases from V and 0 bases from J, with 15 bases in between. Method: immunoSEQ multiplex PCR; TCRdb's copy keeps in-frame clones and lacks some. The data show tens of thousands of clones, with 90% to 95% seen just once and just under 7.5% held by the top ten. This rearrangement joins TRBV2 to TRBJ2-1, with TRBD1 as a possible D gene (6 bases). Sequencing was performed on peripheral blood. The source is a man aged 35 to 55 with COVID-19, enrolled during active disease. The CDR3 protein is CASRYRETSSYNEQFF. CDR3 DNA: TGTGCCAGCAGATACAGGGAAACAAGCTCCTACAATGAGCAGTTCTTC.